This T cell receptor beta chain was captured in a study of radiotherapy plus CTLA-4 blockade in lung cancer. Study context: Among all patients, approximately 18% showed objective responses, while 30% to 35% had disease control.

Focal radiation and CTLA-4 blockade (ipilimumab) were tested in chemo-refractory metastatic non-small-cell lung cancer patients. Concerning this clone itself: Antigen specificity is unknown. The germline gene is not matched at one end of the junction; a read error may be the cause.

Profiling relied on immunoSEQ multiplex PCR, and the TCRdb table lists in-frame clones only, not all of them. This table holds 40,000 to 45,000 clones, approximately 70% found once. The CDR3 sequence is 12 residues long. Germline values: CDR1 LNHDA, CDR2 SQIVND (reference sequence). Study-level results: Some TCR clones had been derived from tumors. These clones expanded in peripheral blood after radiotherapy plus ipilimumab. Early clonal dynamics of blood T cells, together with interferon-beta, were reported as the best response predictor.

The material sequenced was peripheral blood, taken from a patient treated with radiotherapy plus ipilimumab. This chain links TRBV19 with TRBJ1-1, with no clear D. The sequence was obtained from a human donor with non-small cell lung cancer who had stable disease on radiotherapy plus ipilimumab. The CDR3 nucleotides are TGTGCCAGTAGTATAGTTAACAGTGAAGCTTTCTTT. This sequence encodes CASSIVNSEAFF.